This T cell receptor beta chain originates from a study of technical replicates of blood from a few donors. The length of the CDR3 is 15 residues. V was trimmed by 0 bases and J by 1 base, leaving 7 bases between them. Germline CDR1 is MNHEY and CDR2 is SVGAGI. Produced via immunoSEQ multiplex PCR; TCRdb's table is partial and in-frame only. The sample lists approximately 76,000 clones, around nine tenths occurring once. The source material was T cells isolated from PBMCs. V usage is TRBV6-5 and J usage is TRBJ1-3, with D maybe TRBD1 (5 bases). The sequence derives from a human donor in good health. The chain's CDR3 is CASSYSRGSGNTIYF. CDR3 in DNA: TGTGCCAGCAGTTACTCGCGGGGGTCTGGAAACACCATATATTTT.